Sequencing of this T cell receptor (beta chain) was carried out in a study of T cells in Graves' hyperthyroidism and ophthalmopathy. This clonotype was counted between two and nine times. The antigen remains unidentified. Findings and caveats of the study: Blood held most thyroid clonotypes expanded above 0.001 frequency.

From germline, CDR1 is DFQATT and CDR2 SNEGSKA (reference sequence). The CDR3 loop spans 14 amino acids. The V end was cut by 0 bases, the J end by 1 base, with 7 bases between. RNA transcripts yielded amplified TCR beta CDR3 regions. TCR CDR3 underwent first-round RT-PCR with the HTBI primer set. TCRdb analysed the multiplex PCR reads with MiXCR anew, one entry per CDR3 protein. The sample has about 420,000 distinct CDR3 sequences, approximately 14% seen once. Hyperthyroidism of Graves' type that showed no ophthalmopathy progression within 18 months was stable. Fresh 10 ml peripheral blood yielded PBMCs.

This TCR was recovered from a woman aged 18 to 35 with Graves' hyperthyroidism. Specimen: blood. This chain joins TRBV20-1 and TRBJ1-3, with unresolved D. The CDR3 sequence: CSARDLQSGNTIYF. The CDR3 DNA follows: TGCAGTGCTAGAGATCTGCAATCTGGAAACACCATATATTTT.